This T cell receptor beta chain comes out of a study of cytomegalovirus exposure and HLA in healthy donors. This table comes from immunoSEQ multiplex PCR, and its TCRdb copy is limited to in-frame clones, with some not included. The sample has approximately 160,000 clones; 84% are singletons. Overall study results and limits: High sensitivity and specificity were reportedly achieved when the classifier diagnosed cytomegalovirus status. There were over 150 TCR beta chains listed as cytomegalovirus-associated.

This CDR3 is 15 amino acids long. Germline V gene lookup returns CDR1 KGHSH and CDR2 LQKENI. Trimming removed 5 bases at V and 3 bases at J, with 17 bases between. In the case of this clone: The antigen remains undetermined.

The receptor was isolated from a young man in good health and CMV-seropositive. The sample was PBMCs. The genes are TRBV18 and TRBJ2-7; D might be TRBD2 (6 bases). CDR3 loop: CASSTVGWGGYEQYF. CDR3 in DNA: TGTGCCAGCTCAACGGTGGGGTGGGGAGGCTACGAGCAGTACTTC.